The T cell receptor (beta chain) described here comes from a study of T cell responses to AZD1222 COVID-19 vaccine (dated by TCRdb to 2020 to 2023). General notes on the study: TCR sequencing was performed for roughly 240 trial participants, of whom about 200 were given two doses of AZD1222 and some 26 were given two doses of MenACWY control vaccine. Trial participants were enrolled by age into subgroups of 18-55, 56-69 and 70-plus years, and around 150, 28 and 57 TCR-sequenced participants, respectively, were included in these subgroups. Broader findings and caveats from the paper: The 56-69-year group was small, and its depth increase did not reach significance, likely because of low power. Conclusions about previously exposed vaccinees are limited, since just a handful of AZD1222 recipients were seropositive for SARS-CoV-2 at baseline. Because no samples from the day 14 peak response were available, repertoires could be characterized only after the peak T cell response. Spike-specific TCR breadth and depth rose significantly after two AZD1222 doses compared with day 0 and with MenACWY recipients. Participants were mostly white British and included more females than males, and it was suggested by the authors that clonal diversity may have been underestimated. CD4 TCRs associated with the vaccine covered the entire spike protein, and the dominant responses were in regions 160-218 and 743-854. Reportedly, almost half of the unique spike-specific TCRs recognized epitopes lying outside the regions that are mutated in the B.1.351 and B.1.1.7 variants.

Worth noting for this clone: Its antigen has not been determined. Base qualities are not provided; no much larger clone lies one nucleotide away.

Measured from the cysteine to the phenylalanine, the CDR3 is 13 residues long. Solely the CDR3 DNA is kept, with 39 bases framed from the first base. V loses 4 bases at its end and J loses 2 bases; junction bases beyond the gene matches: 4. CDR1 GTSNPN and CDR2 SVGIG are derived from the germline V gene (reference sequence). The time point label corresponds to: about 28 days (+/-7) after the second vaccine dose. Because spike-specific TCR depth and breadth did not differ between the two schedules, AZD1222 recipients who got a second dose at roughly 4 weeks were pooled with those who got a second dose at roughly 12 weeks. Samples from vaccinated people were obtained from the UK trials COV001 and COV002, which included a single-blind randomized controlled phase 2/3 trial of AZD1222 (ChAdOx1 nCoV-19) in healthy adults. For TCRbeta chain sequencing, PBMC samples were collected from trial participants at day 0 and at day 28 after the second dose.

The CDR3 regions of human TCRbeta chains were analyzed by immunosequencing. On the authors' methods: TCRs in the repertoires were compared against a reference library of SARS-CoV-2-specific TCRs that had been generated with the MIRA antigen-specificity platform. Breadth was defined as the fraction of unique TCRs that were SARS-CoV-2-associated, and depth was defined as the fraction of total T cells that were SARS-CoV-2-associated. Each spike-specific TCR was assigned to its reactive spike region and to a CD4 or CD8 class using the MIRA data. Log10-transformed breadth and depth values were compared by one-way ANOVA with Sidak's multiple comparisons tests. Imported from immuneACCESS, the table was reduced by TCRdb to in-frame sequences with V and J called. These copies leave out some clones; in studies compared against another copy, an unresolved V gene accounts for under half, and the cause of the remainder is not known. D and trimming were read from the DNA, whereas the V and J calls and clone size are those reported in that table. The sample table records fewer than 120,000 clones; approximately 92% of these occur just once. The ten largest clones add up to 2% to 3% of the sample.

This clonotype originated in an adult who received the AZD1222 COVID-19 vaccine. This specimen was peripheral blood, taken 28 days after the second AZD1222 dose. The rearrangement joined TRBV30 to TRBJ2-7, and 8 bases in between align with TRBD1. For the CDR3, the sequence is CAWTADRAYEQYF. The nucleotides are TGTGCCTGGACCGCGGACAGGGCCTACGAGCAGTACTTC.